A single sample is the source of the 4 T cell receptor beta chains below, sequenced in a study of cytomegalovirus exposure and HLA in healthy donors. Profiled with immunoSEQ multiplex PCR; TCRdb holds only in-frame clones, not every one. This sample has about 240,000 clones, with approximately 87% found just once. Sequenced material: PBMCs. Source of these receptors: a man aged 18 to 30 in good health and CMV-seronegative.

The chain employs TRBV27 and TRBJ1-5, with D possibly being TRBD1 (5 bases). The CDR3 loop spans 11 amino acids. The V end lost 6 bases, the J end lost 5 bases, and 5 bases lay between the germline ends. The germline CDR1 and CDR2 sequences are MNHEY and SMNVEV (reference sequence). DNA for the CDR3: TGTGCCAGCAGCAGGGATCAGCCCCAGCATTTT. Its translation is CASSRDQPQHF.

The rearrangement uses TRBV28 and TRBJ1-2, with a possible D match to TRBD1 (6 bases). CDR3 size: 14 residues. The ends were cut back, 8 bases at V and 7 bases at J, with 20 bases in the middle. Germline CDR1 reads MDHEN; CDR2 reads SYDVKM. CDR3 DNA: TGTGCCAGCCTACTGGCAAACAGGGTATCTGGCTACACCTTC. Translating it yields CASLLANRVSGYTF.

The V and J genes are TRBV5-1 and TRBJ1-1; D might be TRBD1 (6 bases). Trimming shortened V by 4 bases and J by 0 bases, and 13 bases separated the two germline ends. CDR1 and CDR2 (germline): SGHRS, YFSETQ. This CDR3 comprises 15 residues. CDR3 amino acids: CASSPGALMNTEAFF. The CDR3 coding sequence is TGCGCCAGCAGCCCAGGGGCTCTCATGAACACTGAAGCTTTCTTT.

The chain links TRBV13 to TRBJ2-1; D remains ambiguous. The CDR3 consists of 14 residues. Germline V CDR1 and CDR2: PRHDT, FYEKMQ (reference sequence). Trimming shortened V by 2 bases and J by 7 bases, and 12 bases separated the two germline ends. The CDR3 region has the DNA TGTGCCAGCAGCTTAACACTATCTCTGAATGAGCAGTTCTTC. Its protein product is CASSLTLSLNEQFF.